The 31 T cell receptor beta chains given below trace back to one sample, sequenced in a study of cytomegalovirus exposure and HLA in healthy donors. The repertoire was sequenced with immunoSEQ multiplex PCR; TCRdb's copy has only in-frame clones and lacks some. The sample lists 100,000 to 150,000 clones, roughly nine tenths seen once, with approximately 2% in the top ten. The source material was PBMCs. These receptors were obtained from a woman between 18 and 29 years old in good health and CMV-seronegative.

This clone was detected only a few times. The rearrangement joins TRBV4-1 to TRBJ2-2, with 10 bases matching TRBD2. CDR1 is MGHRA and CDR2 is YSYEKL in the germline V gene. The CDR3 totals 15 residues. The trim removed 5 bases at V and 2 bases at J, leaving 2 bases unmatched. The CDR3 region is CASSRTSGNTGELFF. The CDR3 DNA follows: TGCGCCAGCAGCAGGACTAGCGGAAACACCGGGGAGCTGTTTTTT.

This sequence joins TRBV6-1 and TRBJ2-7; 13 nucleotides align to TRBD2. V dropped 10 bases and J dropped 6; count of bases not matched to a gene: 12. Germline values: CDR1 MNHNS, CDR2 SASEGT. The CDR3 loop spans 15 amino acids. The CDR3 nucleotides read TGTGCCACAGGGTCCGGGACTAGCGGGAATGCCGAGCAGTACTTC. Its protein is CATGSGTSGNAEQYF.

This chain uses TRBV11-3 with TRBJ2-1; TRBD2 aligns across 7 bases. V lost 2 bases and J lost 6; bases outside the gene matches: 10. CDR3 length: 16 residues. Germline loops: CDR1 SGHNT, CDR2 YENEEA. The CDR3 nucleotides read TGTGCCAGCAGCTTAAGGGCCAGCGGGGTTTTCAATGAGCAGTTCTTC. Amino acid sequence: CASSLRASGVFNEQFF.

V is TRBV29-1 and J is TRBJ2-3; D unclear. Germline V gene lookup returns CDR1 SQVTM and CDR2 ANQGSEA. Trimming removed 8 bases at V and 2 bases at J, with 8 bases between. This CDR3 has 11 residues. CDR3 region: CSCEYTDTQYF. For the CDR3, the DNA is TGCAGCTGCGAATACACAGATACGCAGTATTTT.

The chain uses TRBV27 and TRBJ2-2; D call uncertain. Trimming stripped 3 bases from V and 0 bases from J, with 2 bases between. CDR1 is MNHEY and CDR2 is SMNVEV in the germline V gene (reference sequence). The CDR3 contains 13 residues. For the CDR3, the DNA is TGTGCCAGCAGTTTCGCGAACACCGGGGAGCTGTTTTTT. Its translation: CASSFANTGELFF.

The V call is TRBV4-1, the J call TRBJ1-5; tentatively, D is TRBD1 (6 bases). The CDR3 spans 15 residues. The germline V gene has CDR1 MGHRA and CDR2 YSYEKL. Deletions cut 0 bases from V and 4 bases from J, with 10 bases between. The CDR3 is CASSQDPGQNQPQHF. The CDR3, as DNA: TGCGCCAGCAGCCAAGATCCTGGACAGAATCAGCCCCAGCATTTT.

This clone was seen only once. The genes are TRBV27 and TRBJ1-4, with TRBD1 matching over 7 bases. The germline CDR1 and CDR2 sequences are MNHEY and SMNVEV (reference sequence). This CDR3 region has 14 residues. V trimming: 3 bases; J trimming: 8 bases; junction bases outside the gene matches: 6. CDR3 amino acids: CASSFGAGGEKLFF. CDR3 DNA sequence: TGTGCCAGCAGTTTCGGGGCAGGGGGGGAAAAACTGTTTTTT.

Here the CDR3 reads CASSQDRGQPQHF. CDR3 nucleotide sequence: TGTGCCAGCAGCCAGGACAGGGGTCAGCCCCAGCATTTT. The chain employs TRBV7-2 and TRBJ1-5, with 9 bases identical to TRBD1. The germline gives CDR1 SGHTA, CDR2 FQGNSA. V gave up 5 bases and J gave up 6 bases; unmatched junction bases: 2. The CDR3 has 13 residues.

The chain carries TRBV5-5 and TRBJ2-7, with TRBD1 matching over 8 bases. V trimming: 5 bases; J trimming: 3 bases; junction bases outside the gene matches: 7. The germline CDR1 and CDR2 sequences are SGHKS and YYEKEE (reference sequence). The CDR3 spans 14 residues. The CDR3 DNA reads TGTGCCAGCAGAATAGGAACAGGGGGCTACGAGCAGTACTTC. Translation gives CASRIGTGGYEQYF.

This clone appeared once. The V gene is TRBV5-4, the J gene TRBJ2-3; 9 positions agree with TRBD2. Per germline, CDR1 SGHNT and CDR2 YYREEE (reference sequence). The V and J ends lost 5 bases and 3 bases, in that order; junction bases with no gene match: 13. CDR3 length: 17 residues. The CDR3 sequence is CASSPAGGPSGTDTQYF. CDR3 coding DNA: TGTGCCAGCAGTCCGGCGGGAGGGCCCTCGGGAACAGATACGCAGTATTTT.

The CDR3 loop is CASSTGGAPDTQYF. In DNA form, the CDR3 reads TGTGCCAGCAGTACGGGGGGCGCACCAGATACGCAGTATTTT. The rearrangement joins TRBV25-1 to TRBJ2-3; D is perhaps TRBD2 (7 bases). Trimming cost V 5 bases and J 4 bases, with 13 bases left between them. The germline V gene has CDR1 MGHDK and CDR2 SYGVNS. The CDR3 has 14 amino acids.

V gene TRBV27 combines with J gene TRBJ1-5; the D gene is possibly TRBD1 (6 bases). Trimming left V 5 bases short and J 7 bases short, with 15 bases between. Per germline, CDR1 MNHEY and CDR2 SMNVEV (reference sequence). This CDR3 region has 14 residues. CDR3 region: CASSPGRGGQPQHF. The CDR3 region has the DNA TGTGCCAGCAGTCCCGGCAGGGGCGGCCAGCCCCAGCATTTT.

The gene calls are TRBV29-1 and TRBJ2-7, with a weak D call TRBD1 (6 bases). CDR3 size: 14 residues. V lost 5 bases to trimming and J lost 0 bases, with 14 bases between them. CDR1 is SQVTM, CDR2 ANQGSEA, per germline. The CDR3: CSVSTGISSYEQYF. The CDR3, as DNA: TGCAGCGTTTCCACAGGGATCTCCTCCTACGAGCAGTACTTC.

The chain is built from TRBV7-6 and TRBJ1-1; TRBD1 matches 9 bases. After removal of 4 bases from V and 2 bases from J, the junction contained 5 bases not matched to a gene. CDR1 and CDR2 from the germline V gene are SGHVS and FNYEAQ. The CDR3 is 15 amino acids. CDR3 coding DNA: TGTGCCAGCAGCTGGGGACAGGGTCAAAACACTGAAGCTTTCTTT. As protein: CASSWGQGQNTEAFF.

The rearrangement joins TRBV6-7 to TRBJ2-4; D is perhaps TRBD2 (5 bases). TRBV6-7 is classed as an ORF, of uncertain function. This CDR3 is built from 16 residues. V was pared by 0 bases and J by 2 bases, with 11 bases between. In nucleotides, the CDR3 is TGTGCCAGCAGTTACTCGATAAGGAGGCCCAAAAACATTCAGTACTTC. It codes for CASSYSIRRPKNIQYF.

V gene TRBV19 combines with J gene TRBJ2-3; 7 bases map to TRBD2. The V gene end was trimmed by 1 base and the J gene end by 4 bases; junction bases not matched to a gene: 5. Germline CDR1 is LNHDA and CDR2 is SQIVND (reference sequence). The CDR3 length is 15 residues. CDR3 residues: CASSIGGTMADTQYF. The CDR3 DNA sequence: TGTGCCAGTAGTATAGGGGGGACTATGGCAGATACGCAGTATTTT.

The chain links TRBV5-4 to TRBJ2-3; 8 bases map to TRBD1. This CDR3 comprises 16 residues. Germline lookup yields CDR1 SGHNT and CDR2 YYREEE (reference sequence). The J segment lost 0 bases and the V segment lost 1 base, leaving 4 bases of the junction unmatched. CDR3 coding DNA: TGTGCCAGCAGCTTGTATTGGACAGGGAGCACAGATACGCAGTATTTT. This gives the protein CASSLYWTGSTDTQYF.

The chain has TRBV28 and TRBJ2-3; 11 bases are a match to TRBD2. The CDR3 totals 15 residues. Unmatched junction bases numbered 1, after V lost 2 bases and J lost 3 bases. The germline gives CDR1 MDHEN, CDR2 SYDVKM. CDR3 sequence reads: CASSLRTSGTDTQYF. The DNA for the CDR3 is TGTGCCAGCAGTTTAAGGACTAGCGGGACAGATACGCAGTATTTT.

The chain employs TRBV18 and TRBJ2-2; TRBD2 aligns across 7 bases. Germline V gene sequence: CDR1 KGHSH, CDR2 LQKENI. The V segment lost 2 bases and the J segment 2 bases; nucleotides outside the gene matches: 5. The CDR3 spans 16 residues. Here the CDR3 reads CASSPDQRGNTGELFF. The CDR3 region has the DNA TGTGCCAGCTCACCAGACCAGCGGGGTAACACCGGGGAGCTGTTTTTT.

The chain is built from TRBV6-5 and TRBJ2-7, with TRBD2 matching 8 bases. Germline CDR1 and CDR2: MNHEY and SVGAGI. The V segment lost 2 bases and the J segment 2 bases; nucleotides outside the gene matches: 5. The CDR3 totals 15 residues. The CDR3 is CASSYGSGTTYEQYF. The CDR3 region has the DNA TGTGCCAGCAGTTACGGTAGCGGGACTACCTACGAGCAGTACTTC.

The CDR3, as DNA: TGTGCCAGCAGTGCATACAGGGTTAGAGGGTCCCAAGAGACCCAGTACTTC. Encoded protein: CASSAYRVRGSQETQYF. The chain employs TRBV2 and TRBJ2-5, with TRBD1 as a possible D gene (6 bases). Per the germline V gene, CDR1 is SNHLY and CDR2 is FYNNEI. Trimming removed 4 bases at V and 1 base at J, with 19 bases between. The CDR3 is 17 amino acids.

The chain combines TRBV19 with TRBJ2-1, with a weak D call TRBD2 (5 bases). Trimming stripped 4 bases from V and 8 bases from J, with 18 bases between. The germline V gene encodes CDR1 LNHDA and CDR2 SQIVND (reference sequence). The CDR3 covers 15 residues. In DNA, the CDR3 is TGTGCCAGTAGTAAGAAACTAGTCTATTCGGATGAGCAGTTCTTC. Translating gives CASSKKLVYSDEQFF.

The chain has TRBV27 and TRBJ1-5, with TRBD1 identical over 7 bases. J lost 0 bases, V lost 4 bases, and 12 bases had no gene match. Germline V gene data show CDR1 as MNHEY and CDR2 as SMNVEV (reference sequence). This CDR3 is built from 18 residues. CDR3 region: CASSSLGQDVYSNQPQHF. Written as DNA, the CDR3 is TGTGCCAGCAGTTCCCTAGGACAGGATGTTTATAGCAATCAGCCCCAGCATTTT.

The chain's CDR3 is CASSEKGEDSGNTIYF. For the CDR3, the DNA is TGTGCCAGCAGTGAAAAAGGGGAGGACTCTGGAAACACCATATATTTT. The chain uses TRBV6-1 and TRBJ1-3; tentative D call: TRBD1 (5 bases). From germline, CDR1 is MNHNS and CDR2 SASEGT. The CDR3 length is 16 residues. V dropped 2 bases and J dropped 0 bases, with 11 bases sitting between them.

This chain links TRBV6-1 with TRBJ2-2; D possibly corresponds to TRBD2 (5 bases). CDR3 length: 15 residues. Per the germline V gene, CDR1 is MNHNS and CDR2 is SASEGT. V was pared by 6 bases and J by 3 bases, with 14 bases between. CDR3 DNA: TGTGCCAGCAGCGGGCGAGGGTATTACACCGGGGAGCTGTTTTTT. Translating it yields CASSGRGYYTGELFF.

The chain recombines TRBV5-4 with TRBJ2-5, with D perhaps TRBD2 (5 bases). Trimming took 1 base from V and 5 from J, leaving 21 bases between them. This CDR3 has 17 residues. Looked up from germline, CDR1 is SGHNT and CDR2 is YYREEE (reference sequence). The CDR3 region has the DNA TGTGCCAGCAGCTTGTCCGGGGTTGCAGGCCCGTACGAGACCCAGTACTTC. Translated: CASSLSGVAGPYETQYF.

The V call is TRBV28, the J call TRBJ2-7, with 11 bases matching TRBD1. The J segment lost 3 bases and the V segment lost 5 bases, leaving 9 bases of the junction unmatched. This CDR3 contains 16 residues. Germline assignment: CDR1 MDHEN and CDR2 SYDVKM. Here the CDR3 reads CASSESDRGPNYEQYF. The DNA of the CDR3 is TGTGCCAGCAGTGAATCGGACAGGGGGCCTAACTACGAGCAGTACTTC. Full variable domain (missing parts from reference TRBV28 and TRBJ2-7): DVKVTQSSRYLVKRTGEKVFLECVQDMDHENMFWYRQDPGLGLRLIYFSYDVKMKEKGDIPEGYSVSREKKERFSLILESASTNQTSMYLCASSESDRGPNYEQYFGPGTRLTVT.

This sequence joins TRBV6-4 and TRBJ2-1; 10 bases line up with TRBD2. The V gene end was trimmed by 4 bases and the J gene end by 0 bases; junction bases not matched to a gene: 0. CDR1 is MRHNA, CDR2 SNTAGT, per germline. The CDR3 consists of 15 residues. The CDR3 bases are TGTGCCAGCAGTGGGACTAGCGGCTCCTACAATGAGCAGTTCTTC. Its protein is CASSGTSGSYNEQFF.

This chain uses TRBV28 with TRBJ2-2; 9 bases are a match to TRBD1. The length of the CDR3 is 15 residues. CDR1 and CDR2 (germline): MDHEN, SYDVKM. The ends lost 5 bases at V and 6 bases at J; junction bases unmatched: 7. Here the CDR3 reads CASSTGGARSGELFF. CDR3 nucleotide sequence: TGTGCCAGCAGTACAGGGGGCGCAAGGTCCGGGGAGCTGTTTTTT.

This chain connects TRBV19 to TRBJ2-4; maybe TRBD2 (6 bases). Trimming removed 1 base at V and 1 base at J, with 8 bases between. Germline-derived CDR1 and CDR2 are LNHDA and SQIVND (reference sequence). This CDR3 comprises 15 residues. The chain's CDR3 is CASSIGGGAKNIQYF. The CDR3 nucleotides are TGTGCCAGTAGTATAGGAGGAGGGGCCAAAAACATTCAGTACTTC.

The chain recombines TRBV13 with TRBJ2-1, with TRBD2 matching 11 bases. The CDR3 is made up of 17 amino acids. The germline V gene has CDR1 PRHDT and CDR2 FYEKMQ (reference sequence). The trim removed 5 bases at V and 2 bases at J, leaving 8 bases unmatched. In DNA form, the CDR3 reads TGTGCCAGCAGCCCTTCGACTAGCGGGGCCGCCTACAATGAGCAGTTCTTC. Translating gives CASSPSTSGAAYNEQFF.